These 21 T cell receptor beta chains were sequenced from one sample in a study of T cell responses to AZD1222 COVID-19 vaccine. Repertoires were generated with immunoSEQ multiplex PCR, while TCRdb's copy carries only in-frame clones and drops some. The sample has about 70,000 clones; 88% are singletons. The sample consisted of peripheral blood, taken 28 days after the second dose of the MenACWY control vaccine. The origin of the receptors is an adult who received the MenACWY meningococcal vaccine as a control.

This clone was observed a single time. The chain links TRBV4-3 to TRBJ1-3; D remains unclear. The CDR3 runs 17 residues. V gave up 1 base and J gave up 3 bases, with 16 bases separating them. Germline-derived CDR1 and CDR2 are LGHNA and YSLEER. The CDR3 region has the DNA TGCGCCAGCAGCCAAGTCTGGCGAACTACCTTTGGAAACACCATATATTTT. It yields the protein CASSQVWRTTFGNTIYF.

The chain joins TRBV4-1 to TRBJ2-6; D is possibly TRBD1 (5 bases). Germline V lookup: CDR1 MGHRA, CDR2 YSYEKL. This CDR3 comprises 18 residues. V was trimmed by 0 bases and J by 0 bases, leaving 12 bases between them. The CDR3 bases are TGCGCCAGCAGCCAAGATTGGCAGGGCTCCTCTGGGGCCAACGTCCTGACTTTC. It translates to CASSQDWQGSSGANVLTF.

This clone was recorded once. The CDR3 region has the DNA TGTGCCAGCAGCAGAGGAGGGGATACAGACACTGACACCGGGGAGCTGTTTTTT. Amino acids: CASSRGGDTDTDTGELFF. The chain links TRBV11-2 to TRBJ2-2, with D possibly matching TRBD2 (6 bases). The CDR3 is made up of 18 amino acids. Trimming stripped 5 bases from V and 3 bases from J, with 22 bases between. Germline V gene sequence: CDR1 SGHAT, CDR2 FQNNGV.

The V gene is TRBV3-1 (or the pseudogene TRBV3-2), the J gene TRBJ1-2; TRBD1 aligns across 7 bases. The germline V gene encodes CDR1 LGHDT and CDR2 YNNKEL (reference sequence). V lost 0 bases, J lost 7 bases, and 17 bases stayed unmatched. The CDR3 spans 18 residues. CDR3 coding DNA: TGTGCCAGCAGCCAAGAAGGTCGTTTGAGACAGGGTTTGCTTGGCTACACCTTC. Its translation: CASSQEGRLRQGLLGYTF.

The genes are TRBV5-4 and TRBJ2-7; 8 nucleotides line up with TRBD1. Losses at the gene ends were 4 bases for V and 11 bases for J; bases not matched to a gene: 8. Germline lookup yields CDR1 SGHNT and CDR2 YYREEE (reference sequence). The CDR3 sequence is 12 residues long. CDR3 DNA sequence: TGTGCCAGCAGCGAGCGGACAGGGAGGAAGTACTTC. It specifies CASSERTGRKYF.

V and J are TRBV14 and TRBJ1-1; D gene ambiguous. V was clipped by 1 base and J by 3 bases, with 9 bases between them. CDR1 and CDR2 (germline): SGHDN, FVKESK. The CDR3 length is 14 residues. The DNA for the CDR3 is TGTGCCAGCAGCCAAGCCGATAAGTACACTGAAGCTTTCTTT. This translates into CASSQADKYTEAFF.

This sequence joins TRBV2 and TRBJ1-3; no clear D gene. This CDR3 region has 16 residues. Germline CDR1 and CDR2: SNHLY and FYNNEI. V lost 4 bases and J 0 bases, leaving 13 bases between the germline ends. The CDR3 sequence is CASSVPRSYSGNTIYF. Written as DNA, the CDR3 is TGTGCCAGCAGTGTTCCCCGATCATACTCTGGAAACACCATATATTTT.

This clone was seen more than once but under ten times. The V and J genes are TRBV28 and TRBJ1-1, with 9 bases matching TRBD1. The V gene end was trimmed by 5 bases and the J gene end by 3 bases; junction bases not matched to a gene: 13. Germline CDR1 reads MDHEN; CDR2 reads SYDVKM. The CDR3 spans 17 residues. CDR3 coding DNA: TGTGCCAGCAGTCCGGGACAGGGCGGGTTTATCGACACTGAAGCTTTCTTT. This gives the protein CASSPGQGGFIDTEAFF.

The count of this clone is one. The chain employs TRBV10-3 and TRBJ1-2, with D maybe TRBD1 (5 bases). Germline loops: CDR1 ENHRY, CDR2 SYGVKD. This CDR3 is 16 amino acids long. V was cut by 3 bases and J by 4 bases, with 18 bases left in between. CDR3 DNA: TGTGCCATCAGTGATGGTGGGGATAGGGGAGGCTATGGCTACACCTTC. This sequence encodes CAISDGGDRGGYGYTF.

This clone was counted only a few times. This chain connects TRBV10-2 to TRBJ2-2; TRBD2 agrees at 8 bases. Germline values: CDR1 WSHSY, CDR2 SAAADI. V shed 8 bases and J 6 bases; nucleotides not matched to a gene: 8. The CDR3 length is 14 residues. The CDR3 spells CASFGGAFPGELFF. In DNA, the CDR3 is TGCGCCAGCTTCGGGGGGGCATTTCCCGGGGAGCTGTTTTTT.

The chain combines TRBV16 with TRBJ1-1, with 12 bases lining up with TRBD1. The CDR3 is made up of 21 amino acids. Losses at the gene ends were 3 bases for V and 3 bases for J; bases not matched to a gene: 20. Germline-derived CDR1 and CDR2 are KGHSY and FQNENV. CDR3 sequence reads: CASSQSTGQGAAGHRDTEAFF. Written as DNA, the CDR3 is TGTGCCAGCAGCCAGAGTACGGGACAGGGGGCCGCAGGGCACAGGGACACTGAAGCTTTCTTT.

The chain employs TRBV30 and TRBJ1-2; no definite D call. V lost 1 base, J lost 7 bases, and 10 bases lay in between. The germline CDR1 and CDR2 sequences are GTSNPN and SVGIG (reference sequence). The CDR3 runs to 12 residues. CDR3 sequence reads: CAWSGRAFGYTF. The CDR3 DNA reads TGTGCCTGGAGTGGGAGAGCGTTTGGCTACACCTTC.

J is TRBJ2-1 and V is TRBV6-1, with TRBD2 matching 11 bases. CDR3 length: 16 residues. The trim removed 3 bases at V and 8 bases at J, leaving 9 bases unmatched. Germline assignment: CDR1 MNHNS and CDR2 SASEGT. The CDR3 loop reads CASSDPTSGSMYEQFF. The CDR3 DNA is TGTGCCAGCAGTGATCCCACTAGCGGGAGTATGTATGAGCAGTTCTTC.

V and J are TRBV7-9 and TRBJ2-7, with 8 bases that match TRBD2. V was pared by 1 base and J by 7 bases, with 9 bases of the junction left unmatched. CDR1 is SEHNR, CDR2 FQNEAQ, per germline (reference sequence). This CDR3 is 15 amino acids long. Here the CDR3 DNA reads TGTGCCAGCAGCTTAGTTGGTGCCCGGGGGGGAGAGCAGTACTTC. Translating gives CASSLVGARGGEQYF. Variable domain in full (rest from reference TRBV7-9 and TRBJ2-7): DTGVSQNPRHKITKRGQNVTFRCDPISEHNRLYWYRQTLGQGPEFLTYFQNEAQLEKSRLLSDRFSAERPKGSFSTLEIQRTEQGDSAMYLCASSLVGARGGEQYFGPGTRLTVT.

This sequence joins TRBV9 and TRBJ1-5; 8 bases are shared with TRBD1. The CDR3 consists of 14 residues. Trimming removed 3 bases from V and 2 bases from J; junction bases left unmatched: 1. CDR1 is SGDLS and CDR2 is YYNGEE in the germline V gene. The CDR3 DNA reads TGTGCCAGCAGCGAGACAGGGGGCAATCAGCCCCAGCATTTT. It codes for CASSETGGNQPQHF.

The rearrangement joins TRBV21-1 to TRBJ1-2. TRBV21-1 is designated a pseudogene. The CDR3 extends over 13 amino acids. Here the CDR3 reads CASSFPGRDGYTF. The CDR3 DNA follows: TGTGCCAGCAGCTTTCCCGGGAGGGATGGCTACACCTTC.

In its sample, this clone was seen once. V gene TRBV11-2 combines with J gene TRBJ1-6; TRBD1 might be the D (5 bases). The CDR3 runs 15 residues. Germline lookup yields CDR1 SGHAT and CDR2 FQNNGV. Trimming shortened V by 2 bases and J by 9 bases, and 14 bases separated the two germline ends. The CDR3 loop is CASSLRARGGSPLHF. In DNA form, the CDR3 reads TGTGCCAGCAGCTTAAGGGCTAGGGGAGGTTCACCCCTCCACTTT.

This sequence joins TRBV24-1 and TRBJ1-2, with D maybe TRBD1 (6 bases). Trimming shortened V by 3 bases and J by 4 bases, and 11 bases separated the two germline ends. The germline V gene has CDR1 KGHDR and CDR2 SFDVKD. CDR3 length equals 14 residues. The CDR3: CATSDAEDSYGYTF. The CDR3 nucleotides read TGTGCCACCAGTGATGCCGAGGACAGCTATGGCTACACCTTC.

The chain is built from TRBV7-8 and TRBJ2-7; possible D gene TRBD2, 6 bases. The CDR3 is 14 amino acids. With 5 bases removed from V and 6 bases from J, the gap between germline ends came to 17 bases. CDR1 is SGHVS, CDR2 FQNEAQ, per germline. CDR3 sequence (DNA): TGTGCCAGCAGCCGTTTAATACTGGAGGGCGAGCAGTACTTC. Translating it yields CASSRLILEGEQYF.

J is TRBJ2-7 and V is TRBV2, with D perhaps matching TRBD1 (5 bases). Germline CDR1 reads SNHLY; CDR2 reads FYNNEI. CDR3 length: 18 amino acids. Trimming stripped 6 bases from V and 4 bases from J, with 28 bases between. The CDR3 spells CASRAERTYRYLLYEQYF. The DNA of the CDR3 is TGTGCCAGCAGGGCGGAAAGAACCTACAGGTATCTCCTATACGAGCAGTACTTC.

The chain employs TRBV9 and TRBJ1-1, with D unresolved. The CDR3 is 12 amino acids. Germline CDR1 reads SGDLS; CDR2 reads YYNGEE. Trimming took off 4 bases at V and 1 base at J, with 5 bases between the two ends. CDR3 loop: CASSRTNTEAFF. The CDR3 region has the DNA TGTGCCAGCAGCAGGACGAACACTGAAGCTTTCTTT.